The next 2 T cell receptor beta chains were all read from a single sample in a study of Ad26.COV2.S vaccination and SARS-CoV-2 variants. Sequencing was performed with immunoSEQ multiplex PCR; in TCRdb, only in-frame clones are kept and a portion is missing. The table has some 340,000 clones, more than 70% seen once; the top ten hold around 2%. Treatment in this sample: some 20 received Ad26.COV2.S at low or high dose, single or two shots; roughly five received placebo; per-sample allocation not given. Sampling took place 63 days after the first vaccine or placebo injection. Source: peripheral blood, taken in a trial of Ad26.COV2.S vaccine versus placebo. The receptor source for this set is a person aged 18 to 65 who received the Ad26.COV2.S COVID-19 vaccine or a placebo.

This chain links TRBV3-1 (or the pseudogene TRBV3-2) with TRBJ2-2, with TRBD2 identical over 13 bases. Trimming at V came to 4 bases and at J to 5 bases, leaving 4 bases not matched to a gene. This CDR3 has 16 amino acids. Per the germline V gene, CDR1 is LGHDT and CDR2 is YNNKEL (reference sequence). CDR3: CASSPQTSGGTGELFF. CDR3 in DNA: TGTGCCAGCAGCCCCCAGACTAGCGGGGGGACCGGGGAGCTGTTTTTT.

The chain employs TRBV5-4 and TRBJ2-3; TRBD2 might be the D (6 bases). Germline CDR1 is SGHNT and CDR2 is YYREEE (reference sequence). This CDR3 is built from 13 residues. Trimming took off 3 bases at V and 3 bases at J, with 8 bases between the two ends. CDR3 sequence reads: CASSSGVTDTQYF. Here the CDR3 DNA reads TGTGCCAGCAGCTCGGGGGTTACAGATACGCAGTATTTT.